The TCR beta chain under discussion was sequenced for a study of OX40 agonist ivuxolimab in advanced cancers. Study-level background: Previous treatment with anti-PD-1, anti-PD-L1 or anti-CTLA-4 therapy was allowed; 40% had received some.

TCRdb's copy holds only in-frame clones and misses some; the assay was immunoSEQ multiplex PCR. The sample lists tens of thousands of clones; around 90% were seen once. V lost 3 bases to trimming and J lost 2 bases; unmatched junction nucleotides: 7. The CDR3 totals 16 residues. Germline assignment: CDR1 SGHTA and CDR2 FQGNSA. This sample comprised CD4+ or CD8+ T cells sorted from blood, obtained in a trial of the OX40 agonist ivuxolimab. The chain combines TRBV7-2 with TRBJ2-3, with 8 bases aligning to TRBD2. The clonotype originates from an adult with an advanced solid tumor such as melanoma, head and neck, liver or kidney cancer. DNA of the CDR3: TGTGCCAGCAGCTTTCGGGGGGGACTGTCCACAGATACGCAGTATTTT. Its translation: CASSFRGGLSTDTQYF.